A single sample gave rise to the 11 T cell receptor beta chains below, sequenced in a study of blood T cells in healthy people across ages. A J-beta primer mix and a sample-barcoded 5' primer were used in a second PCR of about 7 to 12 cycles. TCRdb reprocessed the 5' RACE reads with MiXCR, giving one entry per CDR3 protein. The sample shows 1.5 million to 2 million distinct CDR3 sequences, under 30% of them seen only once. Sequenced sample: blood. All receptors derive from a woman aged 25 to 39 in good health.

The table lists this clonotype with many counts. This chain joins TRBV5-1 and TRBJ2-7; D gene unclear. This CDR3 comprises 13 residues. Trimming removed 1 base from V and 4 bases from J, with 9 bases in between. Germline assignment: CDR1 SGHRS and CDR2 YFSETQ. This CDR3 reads CASSLLGRYEQYF. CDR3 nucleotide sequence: TGCGCCAGCAGCTTGCTTGGAAGGTACGAGCAGTACTTC.

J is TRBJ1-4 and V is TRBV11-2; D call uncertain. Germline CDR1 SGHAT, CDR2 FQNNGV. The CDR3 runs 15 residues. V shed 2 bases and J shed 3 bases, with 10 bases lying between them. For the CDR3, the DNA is TGTGCCAGCAGCTTATTATCTGGGCCTAATGAAAAACTGTTTTTT. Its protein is CASSLLSGPNEKLFF.

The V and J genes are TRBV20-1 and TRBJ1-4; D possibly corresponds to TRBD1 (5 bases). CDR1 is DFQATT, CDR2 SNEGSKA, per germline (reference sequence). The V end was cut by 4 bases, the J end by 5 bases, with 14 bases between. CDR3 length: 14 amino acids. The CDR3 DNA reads TGCAGTGCTATTACCGGGACGGTAAATGAAAAACTGTTTTTT. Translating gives CSAITGTVNEKLFF.

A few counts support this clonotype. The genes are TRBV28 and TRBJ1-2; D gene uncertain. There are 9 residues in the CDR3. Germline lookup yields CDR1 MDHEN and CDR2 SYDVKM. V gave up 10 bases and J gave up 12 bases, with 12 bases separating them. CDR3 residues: CATGLWHTF. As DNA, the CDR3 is TGTGCCACCGGACTGTGGCACACCTTC.

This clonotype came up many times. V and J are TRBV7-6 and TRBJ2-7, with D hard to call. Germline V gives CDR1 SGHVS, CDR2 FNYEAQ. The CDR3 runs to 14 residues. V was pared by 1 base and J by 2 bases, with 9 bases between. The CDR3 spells CASSLGSSTYEQYF. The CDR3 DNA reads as TGTGCCAGCAGCTTAGGCAGTTCGACCTACGAGCAGTACTTC.

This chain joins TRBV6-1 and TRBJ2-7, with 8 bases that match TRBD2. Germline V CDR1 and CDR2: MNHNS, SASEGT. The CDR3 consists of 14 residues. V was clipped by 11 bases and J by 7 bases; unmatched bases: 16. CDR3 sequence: CAASRGGAMWEQYF. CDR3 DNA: TGTGCCGCAAGCCGGGGGGGCGCTATGTGGGAGCAGTACTTC.

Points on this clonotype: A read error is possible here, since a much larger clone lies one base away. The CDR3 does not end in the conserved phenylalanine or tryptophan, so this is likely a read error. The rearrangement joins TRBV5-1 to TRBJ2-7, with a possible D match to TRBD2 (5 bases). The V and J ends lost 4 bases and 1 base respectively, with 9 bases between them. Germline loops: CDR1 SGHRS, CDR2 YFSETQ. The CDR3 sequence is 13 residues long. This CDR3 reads CASSVRGSYEQYL. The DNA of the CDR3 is TGCGCCAGCAGCGTTCGGGGATCCTACGAGCAGTACTTA.

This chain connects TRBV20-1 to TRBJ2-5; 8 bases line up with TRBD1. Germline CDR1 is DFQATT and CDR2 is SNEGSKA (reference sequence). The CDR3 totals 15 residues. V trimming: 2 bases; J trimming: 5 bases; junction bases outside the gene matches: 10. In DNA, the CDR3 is TGCAGTGCTAGAAACCAGGGGGCGAATCGTGAGACCCAGTACTTC. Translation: CSARNQGANRETQYF.

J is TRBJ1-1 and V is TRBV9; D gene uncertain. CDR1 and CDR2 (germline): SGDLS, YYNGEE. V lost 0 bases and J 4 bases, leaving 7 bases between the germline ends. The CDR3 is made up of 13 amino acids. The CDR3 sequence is CASSVALATEAFF. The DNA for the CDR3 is TGTGCCAGCAGCGTAGCGTTGGCCACTGAAGCTTTCTTT. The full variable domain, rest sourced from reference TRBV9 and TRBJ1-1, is DSGVTQTPKHLITATGQRVTLRCSPRSGDLSVYWYQQSLDQGLQFLIQYYNGEERAKGNILERFSAQQFPDLHSELNLSSLELGDSALYFCASSVALATEAFFGQGTRLTVV.

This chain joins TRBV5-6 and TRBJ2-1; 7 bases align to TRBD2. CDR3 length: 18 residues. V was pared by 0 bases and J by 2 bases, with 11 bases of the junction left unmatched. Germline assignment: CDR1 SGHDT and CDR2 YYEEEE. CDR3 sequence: CASSLGVKGLGTYNEQFF. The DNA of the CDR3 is TGTGCCAGCAGCTTGGGAGTCAAAGGACTAGGTACCTACAATGAGCAGTTCTTC.

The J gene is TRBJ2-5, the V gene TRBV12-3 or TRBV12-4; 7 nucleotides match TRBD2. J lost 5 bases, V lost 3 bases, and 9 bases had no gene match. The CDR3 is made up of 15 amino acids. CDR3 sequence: CASSFSGLPRETQYF. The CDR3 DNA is TGTGCCAGCAGTTTCTCGGGACTACCAAGGGAGACCCAGTACTTC.